This T cell receptor (beta chain) comes out of a study of T-cell memory formation after mild COVID-19. The study, taken as a whole, reports: Memory cells collected pre-infection included some clones that later responded, suggesting cross-reactive memory joined.

TCRdb called the 5' RACE reads again in MiXCR, with one record for every CDR3 protein. The sample records 400,000 to 450,000 distinct CDR3 sequences, about a sixth being singletons. The J segment lost 12 bases and the V segment lost 4 bases, leaving 7 bases of the junction unmatched. The CDR3 loop spans 14 amino acids. The germline V gene has CDR1 SGHNT and CDR2 YYREEE (reference sequence). Remarks on this clonotype: The antigen remains unidentified.

The sequenced material came from PBMCs or a T cell subset sorted from them (not recorded which). The TCR originated in a man younger than 35 who had mild COVID-19 (a few samples of this study predate the infection). Cell type and time point are not known. The chain is built from TRBV5-4 and TRBJ2-1; TRBD2 matches at 13 bases. CDR3 in DNA: TGTGCCAGCAGCACCGGGACTAGCGGGGTTTGGCAGTTCTTC. It yields the protein CASSTGTSGVWQFF.